The 8 T cell receptor beta chains below were found in one sample sequenced in a study of response to subunit inactivated influenza vaccine. TCRdb analysed the RT-PCR reads with MiXCR anew, one entry per CDR3 protein. The sample yields hundreds of thousands of distinct CDR3 sequences, about 10% seen once. The sample here was PBMCs from blood, taken on the day of vaccination. The receptors originated from a man aged 45-60 years who received an inactivated influenza vaccine.

This clonotype was recorded a few times. V usage is TRBV7-9 and J usage is TRBJ2-2; TRBD1 matches at 10 bases. The CDR3 consists of 15 residues. CDR1 SEHNR and CDR2 FQNEAQ come from the germline V gene (reference sequence). Trimming at V came to 7 bases and at J to 4 bases, leaving 6 bases not matched to a gene. This CDR3 reads CASTQGDRGTGELFF. The DNA for the CDR3 is TGTGCCAGCACACAAGGGGACAGGGGCACCGGGGAGCTGTTTTTT.

DNA for the CDR3: TGCAGCGTTGATCGGACAGCCAACACAGATACGCAGTATTTT. Translation: CSVDRTANTDTQYF. V is TRBV29-1 and J is TRBJ2-3; TRBD1 might be the D (6 bases). CDR1 is SQVTM, CDR2 ANQGSEA, per germline. The CDR3 has 14 amino acids. The ends were cut back, 3 bases at V and 2 bases at J, with 12 bases in the middle.

This clonotype occurred a few times. A much more abundant neighbour one base away suggests this may be a read error. This chain joins TRBV20-1 and TRBJ2-7; possibly TRBD1 or TRBD2 for D (5 bases each). The CDR3 runs 16 residues. CDR1 and CDR2 (germline): DFQATT, SNEGSKA (reference sequence). This CDR3 reads CCARPLPGTIDYEQYF. CDR3 sequence (DNA): TGCTGTGCTAGACCTCTTCCCGGGACGATAGACTACGAGCAGTACTTC.

This clonotype was seen at least ten times. The chain carries TRBV20-1 and TRBJ2-1, with D maybe TRBD1 (5 bases). The V end was cut by 5 bases, the J end by 8 bases, with 13 bases between. This CDR3 contains 12 residues. Germline V gene data show CDR1 as DFQATT and CDR2 as SNEGSKA (reference sequence). The CDR3 here is CSASQGSHEQFF. Here the CDR3 DNA reads TGCAGTGCTTCCCAGGGATCCCATGAGCAGTTCTTC.

This chain connects TRBV7-3 to TRBJ2-1; a possible D gene is TRBD2 (7 bases). This CDR3 spans 14 amino acids. CDR1 and CDR2 from the germline V gene are SGHTA and FQGTGA. The V and J ends lost 2 bases and 16 bases respectively, with 21 bases between them. CDR3: CASSLQEGGFELFF. The CDR3 nucleotides are TGTGCCAGCAGCTTACAGGAGGGGGGGTTTGAGCTCTTCTTC.

This clonotype was observed a handful of times. The gene calls are TRBV3-1 and TRBJ1-2; 7 bases fit TRBD1. The germline CDR1 and CDR2 sequences are LGHDT and YNNKEL (reference sequence). The junction had 4 bases not matched to a gene; V was cut back by 0 bases and J by 6 bases. This CDR3 region has 14 residues. CDR3 DNA: TGTGCCAGCAGCCAAGATGAAGGGGGCAATGGCTACACCTTC. This encodes CASSQDEGGNGYTF.

V is TRBV7-2 and J is TRBJ2-1; the match to TRBD1 covers 11 bases. The CDR3 contains 15 residues. Germline V CDR1 and CDR2: SGHTA, FQGNSA. The junction had 8 bases not matched to a gene; V was cut back by 5 bases and J by 8 bases. CDR3 residues: CASSLDRGPHYEQFF. For the CDR3, the DNA is TGTGCCAGCAGCCTGGACAGGGGGCCTCATTATGAGCAGTTCTTC.

The rearrangement joins TRBV12-3 or TRBV12-4 to TRBJ2-7; TRBD1 matches at 8 bases. The CDR3 has 15 residues. V shed 1 base and J 2 bases; nucleotides not matched to a gene: 4. The CDR3 nucleotides are TGTGCCAGCAGTTTAGGGGACAGGCCCCCCTACGAGCAGTACTTC. It yields the protein CASSLGDRPPYEQYF.